These T cell receptor beta chains were read from a single sample in a study of cytomegalovirus exposure and HLA in healthy donors. Some clones are missing from TCRdb's copy, which holds only in-frame ones; the method was immunoSEQ multiplex PCR. The profile shows about 140,000 clones, about 84% of them singletons. The sequencing sample was made of PBMCs. The source is a male donor in good health and CMV-seronegative. CDR3s include the opening cysteine and the closing phenylalanine or tryptophan. D genes are given only for firm matches. Some rows have no size entry. The others give once, few or many, or a class for an expanded clone.

abundance: -
v_gene: TRBV18
d_gene: TRBD1
j_gene: TRBJ1-1
CDR3nt: TGTGCCAGCTCACCGGACAGGGCGGGCACTGAAGCTTTCTTT
CDR3aa: CASSPDRAGTEAFF

abundance: -
v_gene: TRBV7-9
d_gene: -
j_gene: TRBJ1-1
CDR3nt: TGTGCCAGCAGCTTAGCACCCCAGGGGCTGAACACTGAAGCTTTCTTT
CDR3aa: CASSLAPQGLNTEAFF

abundance: -
v_gene: TRBV6-4
d_gene: TRBD1
j_gene: TRBJ2-2
CDR3nt: TGTGCCGGCAGTGACGGGCAGGGGGCGACCGGGGAGCTGTTTTTT
CDR3aa: CAGSDGQGATGELFF

abundance: -
v_gene: TRBV13
d_gene: TRBD2
j_gene: TRBJ2-3
CDR3nt: TGTGCCAGCAGCGAGACTAGCGGACGCACAGATACGCAGTATTTT
CDR3aa: CASSETSGRTDTQYF

abundance: -
v_gene: TRBV9
d_gene: -
j_gene: TRBJ1-1
CDR3nt: TGTGCCAGCAGCGTAGGACAGTGGAACACTGAAGCTTTCTTT
CDR3aa: CASSVGQWNTEAFF

abundance: -
v_gene: TRBV9
d_gene: -
j_gene: TRBJ2-7
CDR3nt: TGTGCCAGCAGCGTAGGGACAGAACCCCACTACGAGCAGTACTTC
CDR3aa: CASSVGTEPHYEQYF

abundance: -
v_gene: TRBV30
d_gene: TRBD2
j_gene: TRBJ2-3
CDR3nt: TGTGCCTGGAGCGGACTAGCGGGAGAGGGAGATACGCAGTATTTT
CDR3aa: CAWSGLAGEGDTQYF

abundance: -
v_gene: TRBV19
d_gene: TRBD2
j_gene: TRBJ2-3
CDR3nt: TGTGCCAGTAGTATAGTGGCGCCGCGGGGGACTATTACGCAGTATTTT
CDR3aa: CASSIVAPRGTITQYF

abundance: -
v_gene: TRBV27
d_gene: -
j_gene: TRBJ2-3
CDR3nt: TGTGCCAGCAGTTTCTACACAGATACGCAGTATTTT
CDR3aa: CASSFYTDTQYF

abundance: -
v_gene: TRBV7-6
d_gene: -
j_gene: TRBJ1-1
CDR3nt: TGTGCCAGCAGCGGGTGGGGGAGGACTGAAGCTTTCTTT
CDR3aa: CASSGWGRTEAFF

abundance: -
v_gene: TRBV7-6
d_gene: TRBD2
j_gene: TRBJ2-3
CDR3nt: TGTGCCAGCAGCTCGGGACTAGCGGGGGGGTATACGCAGTATTTT
CDR3aa: CASSSGLAGGYTQYF

abundance: -
v_gene: TRBV7-8
d_gene: TRBD1
j_gene: TRBJ2-7
CDR3nt: TGTGCCAGCAGCTCCGGGACAGGCCTTTTCTTAGACTTC
CDR3aa: CASSSGTGLFLDF

abundance: -
v_gene: TRBV7-2
d_gene: -
j_gene: TRBJ1-5
CDR3nt: TGTGCCAGCAGACCCCCTGGGAGCTATCAGCCCCAGCATTTT
CDR3aa: CASRPPGSYQPQHF

abundance: -
v_gene: TRBV7-9
d_gene: -
j_gene: TRBJ1-6
CDR3nt: TGTGCCAGCAGCTTGGCGGGGCCGCTCATGAATTCACCCCTCCACTTT
CDR3aa: CASSLAGPLMNSPLHF

abundance: once
v_gene: TRBV30
d_gene: -
j_gene: TRBJ1-1
CDR3nt: TGTGCCTCCCTCCGGAACACTGAAGCTTTCTTT
CDR3aa: CASLRNTEAFF

abundance: -
v_gene: TRBV29-1
d_gene: -
j_gene: TRBJ1-5
CDR3nt: TGCAGCGTTGATGGGCTGAATAGCAATCAGCCCCAGCATTTT
CDR3aa: CSVDGLNSNQPQHF

abundance: once
v_gene: TRBV19
d_gene: -
j_gene: TRBJ1-2
CDR3nt: TGTGCCAGTAGTACCCCCGACAGGCGTCACTATGGCTACACCTTC
CDR3aa: CASSTPDRRHYGYTF

abundance: -
v_gene: TRBV7-7
d_gene: -
j_gene: TRBJ2-5
CDR3nt: TGTGCCAGCAGCCGGGGGTGGACGGGGAAAGAGACCCAGTACTTC
CDR3aa: CASSRGWTGKETQYF

abundance: -
v_gene: TRBV6-5
d_gene: -
j_gene: TRBJ2-7
CDR3nt: TGTGCCAGCAGTTACTCCGAGGGGGAAATTGAATACGAGCAGTACTTC
CDR3aa: CASSYSEGEIEYEQYF